The 9 T cell receptor beta chains given below trace back to one sample, sequenced in a study of early T cells in non-severe SARS-CoV-2 infection. Via MiXCR, TCRdb re-called the 5' RACE reads, giving one row per CDR3 protein. The sample lists 85,000 to 100,000 distinct CDR3 sequences; approximately 11% were seen once. Material: whole blood, obtained at baseline. The receptors were gathered from an adult who was a healthcare worker with PCR-confirmed SARS-CoV-2 infection or an uninfected control (not recorded which).

This clonotype was found a few times. V usage is TRBV3-1 and J usage is TRBJ2-1; TRBD2 aligns across 12 bases. Germline loops: CDR1 LGHDT, CDR2 YNNKEL (reference sequence). The CDR3 has 16 residues. Unmatched junction bases numbered 9, after V lost 4 bases and J lost 8 bases. The CDR3 protein is CASSPMLAGGNHEQFF. The CDR3 bases are TGTGCCAGCAGCCCTATGCTAGCGGGGGGGAACCATGAGCAGTTCTTC.

This chain connects TRBV7-8 to TRBJ2-7; 10 bases fit TRBD2. From germline, CDR1 is SGHVS and CDR2 FQNEAQ. The CDR3 spans 14 residues. V was clipped by 4 bases and J by 3 bases; unmatched bases: 3. This CDR3 reads CASSSGLAVYEQYF. The CDR3 nucleotides read TGTGCCAGCAGCTCCGGACTAGCGGTCTACGAGCAGTACTTC. Using reference TRBV7-8 and TRBJ2-7 for the parts outside the CDR3, the full variable domain is GAGVSQSPRYKVAKRGQDVALRCDPISGHVSLFWYQQALGQGPEFLTYFQNEAQLDKSGLPSDRFFAERPEGSVSTLKIQRTQQEDSAVYLCASSSGLAVYEQYFGPGTRLTVT.

The chain combines TRBV7-6 with TRBJ2-2; TRBD2 might be the D (6 bases). The germline V gene encodes CDR1 SGHVS and CDR2 FNYEAQ. Trimming cost V 6 bases and J 5 bases, with 19 bases left between them. CDR3 length equals 16 residues. The CDR3 is CASRLNPGLQTGELFF. In DNA form, the CDR3 reads TGTGCCAGCAGATTAAACCCGGGACTCCAGACCGGGGAGCTGTTTTTT.

This clonotype appeared a few times. The chain couples TRBV10-3 to TRBJ2-7; TRBD2 is a possible D gene (5 bases). Trimming shortened V by 0 bases and J by 6 bases, and 18 bases separated the two germline ends. The CDR3 runs 16 residues. CDR1 is ENHRY, CDR2 SYGVKD, per germline. The CDR3 sequence: CAISESSGPPRVEQYF. The CDR3 DNA reads as TGTGCCATCAGTGAGTCATCCGGGCCTCCGAGGGTCGAGCAGTACTTC.

This clonotype was detected a few times. The rearrangement links TRBV10-3 to TRBJ2-6; D gene unclear. The CDR3 spans 17 residues. Germline V lookup: CDR1 ENHRY, CDR2 SYGVKD. The germline V and J ends were trimmed by 0 bases and 0 bases, with 9 bases remaining between them. The CDR3 here is CAISESEYRSGANVLTF. CDR3 nucleotides: TGTGCCATCAGTGAGTCGGAGTATCGCTCTGGGGCCAACGTCCTGACTTTC.

This clonotype has ten or more counts. The chain has TRBV6-7 and TRBJ2-7; 9 bases fit TRBD1. TRBV6-7 is known as an ORF, though its function is uncertain. The CDR3 length is 16 residues. Unmatched junction bases numbered 6, after V lost 2 bases and J lost 1 base. Here the CDR3 reads CASSYHGTGNSYEQYF. The DNA of the CDR3 is TGTGCCAGCAGTTACCACGGGACAGGGAATTCCTACGAGCAGTACTTC.

The chain recombines TRBV10-1 with TRBJ2-7; D not resolved. Germline V gene sequence: CDR1 WNHNN, CDR2 SYGVQD (reference sequence). V shed 3 bases and J shed 3 bases, with 12 bases lying between them. The CDR3 consists of 14 residues. The CDR3 bases are TGCGCCAGCAGTGACCCCCCACACGTCTACGAGCAGTACTTC. Protein sequence: CASSDPPHVYEQYF.

The chain recombines TRBV28 with TRBJ2-3; 9 bases fit TRBD2. Germline CDR1 MDHEN, CDR2 SYDVKM. CDR3 length: 17 residues. The ends lost 11 bases at V and 2 bases at J; junction bases unmatched: 17. CDR3: CASGTLLAGDDTDTQYF. CDR3 DNA: TGTGCCTCAGGGACCTTGTTAGCGGGAGACGACACAGATACGCAGTATTTT.

This clonotype turned up a few times. The chain combines TRBV6-1 with TRBJ2-3, with D hard to call. Trimming took 1 base from V and 0 from J, leaving 5 bases between them. Germline V gene sequence: CDR1 MNHNS, CDR2 SASEGT. The CDR3 runs 14 residues. As DNA, the CDR3 is TGTGCCAGCAGTGAAGGTCCTAGCACAGATACGCAGTATTTT. Encoded protein: CASSEGPSTDTQYF.